The following is a TCR beta chain sequence with its context. The sample belongs to a study of blood T cell repertoires in COVID-19. Overall study: Sites in the United States, Italy and Spain provided acute and convalescent COVID-19 samples.

Produced via immunoSEQ multiplex PCR; TCRdb's table is partial and in-frame only. Of more than 300,000 clones in the sample, approximately 89% are singletons; the top ten hold roughly 2%. V lost 9 bases and J lost 9; bases outside the gene matches: 15. This CDR3 is 15 amino acids long. Per germline, CDR1 LNHDA and CDR2 SQIVND (reference sequence). Individuals aged roughly 18 to 95 years were recruited from 24 US areas. Participant-given clinical history determined each cohort assignment. The sample comprised PBMCs or T cells enriched from blood (not recorded which). The receptor's source is a man aged 40-50 years in a cohort exposed to, infected with or recovered from COVID-19 (not recorded which). The chain links TRBV19 to TRBJ1-5, with 9 bases lining up with TRBD1. CDR3 in DNA: TGTGCCAGCACCCGGGACAGGGATTCGGCATCGCCCCAGCATTTT. Amino acids: CASTRDRDSASPQHF.